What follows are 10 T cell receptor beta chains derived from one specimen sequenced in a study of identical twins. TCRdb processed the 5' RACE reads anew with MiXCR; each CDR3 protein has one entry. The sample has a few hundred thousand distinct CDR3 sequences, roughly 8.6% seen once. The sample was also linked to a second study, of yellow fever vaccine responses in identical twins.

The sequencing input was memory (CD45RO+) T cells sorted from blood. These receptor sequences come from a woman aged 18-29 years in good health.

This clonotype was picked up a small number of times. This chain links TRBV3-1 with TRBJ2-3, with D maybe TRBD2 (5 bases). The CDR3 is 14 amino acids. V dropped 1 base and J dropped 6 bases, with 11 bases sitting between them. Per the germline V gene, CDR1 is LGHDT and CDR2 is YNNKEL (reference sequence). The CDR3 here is CASSQVGGGDTQYF. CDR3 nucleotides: TGTGCCAGCAGCCAAGTTGGTGGAGGCGATACGCAGTATTTT.

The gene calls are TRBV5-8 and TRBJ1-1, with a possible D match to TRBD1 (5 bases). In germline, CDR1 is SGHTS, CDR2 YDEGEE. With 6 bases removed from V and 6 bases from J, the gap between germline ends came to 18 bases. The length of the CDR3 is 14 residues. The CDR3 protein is CASTPFRGESEAFF. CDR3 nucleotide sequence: TGTGCCAGCACCCCCTTTCGGGGGGAGTCTGAAGCTTTCTTT.

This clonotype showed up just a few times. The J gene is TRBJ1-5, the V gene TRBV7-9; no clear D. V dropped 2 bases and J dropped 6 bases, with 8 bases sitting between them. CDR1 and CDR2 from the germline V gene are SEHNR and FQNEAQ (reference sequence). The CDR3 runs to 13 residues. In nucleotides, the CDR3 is TGTGCCAGCAGCTTAATGCTAGGTCAGCCCCAGCATTTT. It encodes CASSLMLGQPQHF.

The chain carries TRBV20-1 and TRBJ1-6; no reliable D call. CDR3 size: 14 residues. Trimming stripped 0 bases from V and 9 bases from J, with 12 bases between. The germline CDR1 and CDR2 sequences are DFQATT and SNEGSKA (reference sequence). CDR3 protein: CSAREASASSPLHF. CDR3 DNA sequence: TGCAGTGCTAGAGAGGCCTCCGCCAGTTCACCCCTCCACTTT.

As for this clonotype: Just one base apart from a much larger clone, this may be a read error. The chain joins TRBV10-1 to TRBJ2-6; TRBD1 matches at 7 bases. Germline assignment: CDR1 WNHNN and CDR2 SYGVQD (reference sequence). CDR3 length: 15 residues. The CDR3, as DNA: TGCGCCAGCAGTCAACAGGGGACCGGGGCCAACGTCCCGACTTTC. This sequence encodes CASSQQGTGANVPTF.

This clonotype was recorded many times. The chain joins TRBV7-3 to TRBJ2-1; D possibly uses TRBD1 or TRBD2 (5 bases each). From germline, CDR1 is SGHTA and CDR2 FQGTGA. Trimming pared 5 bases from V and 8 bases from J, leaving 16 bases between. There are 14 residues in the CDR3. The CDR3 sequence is CASSPTIEGDEQFF. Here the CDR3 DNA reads TGTGCCAGCAGCCCGACTATCGAAGGGGATGAGCAGTTCTTC. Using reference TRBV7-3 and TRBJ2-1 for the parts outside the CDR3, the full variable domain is GAGVSQTPSNKVTEKGKYVELRCDPISGHTALYWYRQSLGQGPEFLIYFQGTGAADDSGLPNDRFFAVRPEGSVSTLKIQRTERGDSAVYLCASSPTIEGDEQFFGPGTRLTVL.

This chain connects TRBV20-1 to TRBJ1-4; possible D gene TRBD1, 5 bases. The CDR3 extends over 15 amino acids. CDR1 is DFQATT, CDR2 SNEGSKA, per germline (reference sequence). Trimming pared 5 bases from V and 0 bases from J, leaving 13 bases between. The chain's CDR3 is CSAQKRGATNEKLFF. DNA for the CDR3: TGCAGTGCTCAAAAAAGGGGTGCAACTAATGAAAAACTGTTTTTT.

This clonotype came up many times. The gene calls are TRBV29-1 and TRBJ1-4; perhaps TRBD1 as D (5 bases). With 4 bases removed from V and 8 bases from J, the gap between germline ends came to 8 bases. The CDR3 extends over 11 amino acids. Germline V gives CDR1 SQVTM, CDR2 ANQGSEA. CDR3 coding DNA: TGCAGCGTTGCTCCAGGGGAAAAACTGTTTTTT. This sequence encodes CSVAPGEKLFF. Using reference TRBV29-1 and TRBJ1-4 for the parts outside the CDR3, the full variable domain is SAVISQKPSRDICQRGTSLTIQCQVDSQVTMMFWYRQQPGQSLTLIATANQGSEATYESGFVIDKFPISRPNLTFSTLTVSNMSPEDSSIYLCSVAPGEKLFFGSGTQLSVL.

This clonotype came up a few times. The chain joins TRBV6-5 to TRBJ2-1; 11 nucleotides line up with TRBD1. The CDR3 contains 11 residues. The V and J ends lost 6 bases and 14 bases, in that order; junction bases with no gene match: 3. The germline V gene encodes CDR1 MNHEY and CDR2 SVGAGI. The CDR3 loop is CASRTGQGEFF. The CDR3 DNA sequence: TGTGCCAGCAGAACGGGACAGGGGGAGTTCTTC.

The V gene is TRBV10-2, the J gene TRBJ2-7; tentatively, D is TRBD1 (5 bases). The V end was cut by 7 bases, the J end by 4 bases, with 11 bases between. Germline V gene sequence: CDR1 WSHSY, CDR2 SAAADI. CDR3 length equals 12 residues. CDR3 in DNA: TGCGCCAGCACCGACAGCTTGTACGAGCAGTACGTC. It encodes CASTDSLYEQYV.